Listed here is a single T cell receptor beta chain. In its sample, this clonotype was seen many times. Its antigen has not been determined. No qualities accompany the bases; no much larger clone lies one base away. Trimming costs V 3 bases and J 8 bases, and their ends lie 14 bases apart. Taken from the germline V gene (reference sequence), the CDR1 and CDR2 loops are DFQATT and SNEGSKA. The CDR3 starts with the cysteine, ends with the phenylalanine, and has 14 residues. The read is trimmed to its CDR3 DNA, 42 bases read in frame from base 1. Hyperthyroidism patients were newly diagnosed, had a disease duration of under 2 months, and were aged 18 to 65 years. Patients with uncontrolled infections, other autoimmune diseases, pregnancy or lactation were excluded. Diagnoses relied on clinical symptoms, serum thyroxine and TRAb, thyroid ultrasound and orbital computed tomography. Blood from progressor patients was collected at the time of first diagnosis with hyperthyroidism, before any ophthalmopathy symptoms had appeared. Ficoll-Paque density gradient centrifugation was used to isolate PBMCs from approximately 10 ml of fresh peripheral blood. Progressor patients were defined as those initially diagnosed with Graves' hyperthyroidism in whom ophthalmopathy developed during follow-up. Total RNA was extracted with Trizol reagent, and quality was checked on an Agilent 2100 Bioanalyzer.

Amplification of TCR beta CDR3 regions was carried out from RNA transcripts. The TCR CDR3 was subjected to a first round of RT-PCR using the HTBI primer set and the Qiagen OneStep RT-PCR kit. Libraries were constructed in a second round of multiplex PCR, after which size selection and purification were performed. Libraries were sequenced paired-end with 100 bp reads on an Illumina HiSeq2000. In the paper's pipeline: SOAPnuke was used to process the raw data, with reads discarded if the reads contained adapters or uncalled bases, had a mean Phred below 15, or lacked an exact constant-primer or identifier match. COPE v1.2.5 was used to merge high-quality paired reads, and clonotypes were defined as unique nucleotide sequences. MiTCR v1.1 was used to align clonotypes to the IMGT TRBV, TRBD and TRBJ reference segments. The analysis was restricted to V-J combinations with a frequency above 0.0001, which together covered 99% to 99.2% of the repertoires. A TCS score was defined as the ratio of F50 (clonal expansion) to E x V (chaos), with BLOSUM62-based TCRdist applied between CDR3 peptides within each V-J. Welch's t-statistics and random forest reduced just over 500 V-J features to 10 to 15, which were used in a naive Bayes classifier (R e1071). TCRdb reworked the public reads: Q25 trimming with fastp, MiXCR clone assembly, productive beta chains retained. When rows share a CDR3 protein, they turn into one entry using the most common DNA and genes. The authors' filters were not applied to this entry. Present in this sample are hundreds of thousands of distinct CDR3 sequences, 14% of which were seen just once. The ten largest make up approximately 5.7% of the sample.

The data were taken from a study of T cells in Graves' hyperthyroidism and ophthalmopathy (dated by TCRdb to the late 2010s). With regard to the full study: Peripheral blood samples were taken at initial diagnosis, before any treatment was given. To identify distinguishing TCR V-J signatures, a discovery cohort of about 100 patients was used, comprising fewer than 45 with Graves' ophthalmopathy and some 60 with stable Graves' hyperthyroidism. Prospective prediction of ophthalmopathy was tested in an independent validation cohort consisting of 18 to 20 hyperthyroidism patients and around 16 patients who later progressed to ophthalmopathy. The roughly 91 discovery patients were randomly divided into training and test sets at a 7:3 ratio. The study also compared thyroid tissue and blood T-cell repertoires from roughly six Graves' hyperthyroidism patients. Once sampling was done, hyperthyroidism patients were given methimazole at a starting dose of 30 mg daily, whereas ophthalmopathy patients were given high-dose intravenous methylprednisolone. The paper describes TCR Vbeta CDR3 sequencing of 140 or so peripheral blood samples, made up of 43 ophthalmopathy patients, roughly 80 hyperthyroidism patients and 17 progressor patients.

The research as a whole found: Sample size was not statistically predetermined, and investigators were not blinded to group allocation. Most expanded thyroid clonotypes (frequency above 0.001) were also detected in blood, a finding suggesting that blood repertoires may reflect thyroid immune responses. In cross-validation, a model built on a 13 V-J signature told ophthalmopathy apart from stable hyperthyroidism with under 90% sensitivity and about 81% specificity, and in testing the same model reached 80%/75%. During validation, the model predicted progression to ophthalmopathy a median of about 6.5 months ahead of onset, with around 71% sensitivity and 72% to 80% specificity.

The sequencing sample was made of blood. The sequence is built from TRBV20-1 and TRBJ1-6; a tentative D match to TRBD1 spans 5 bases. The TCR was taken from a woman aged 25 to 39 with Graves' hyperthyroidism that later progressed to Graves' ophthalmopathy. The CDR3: CSASPVTGDSPLHF. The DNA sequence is TGCAGTGCTAGCCCCGTTACGGGGGATTCACCCCTCCACTTT.